This note documents a single T cell receptor beta chain sequence. A library of TCRbeta sequences, prepared with unique molecular identifiers, was generated. TCRdb reanalysed the PCR reads using MiXCR and keeps one entry per CDR3 protein. The sample carries about a million distinct CDR3 sequences, about 29% recorded once. The data were taken from a study of T-cell reconstitution after alpha-beta-depleted transplantation in children. V was pared by 2 bases and J by 4 bases, with 19 bases between. The CDR3 loop spans 16 amino acids. The germline gives CDR1 SGHRS, CDR2 YFSETQ. The receptor was isolated from a boy less than two years old who had a stem cell transplant for SCID, so the T cells may come from the graft donor. The rearrangement links TRBV5-1 to TRBJ2-7; possible D gene TRBD1, 6 bases. The specimen comprised PBMCs, mostly from graft donor cells, sampled 360 days after TCRalphabeta/CD19-depleted stem cell transplant. This CDR3 is CASSFSPRGPPYEQYF. The CDR3 DNA reads TGCGCCAGCAGCTTCTCGCCCAGGGGCCCCCCGTACGAGCAGTACTTC.